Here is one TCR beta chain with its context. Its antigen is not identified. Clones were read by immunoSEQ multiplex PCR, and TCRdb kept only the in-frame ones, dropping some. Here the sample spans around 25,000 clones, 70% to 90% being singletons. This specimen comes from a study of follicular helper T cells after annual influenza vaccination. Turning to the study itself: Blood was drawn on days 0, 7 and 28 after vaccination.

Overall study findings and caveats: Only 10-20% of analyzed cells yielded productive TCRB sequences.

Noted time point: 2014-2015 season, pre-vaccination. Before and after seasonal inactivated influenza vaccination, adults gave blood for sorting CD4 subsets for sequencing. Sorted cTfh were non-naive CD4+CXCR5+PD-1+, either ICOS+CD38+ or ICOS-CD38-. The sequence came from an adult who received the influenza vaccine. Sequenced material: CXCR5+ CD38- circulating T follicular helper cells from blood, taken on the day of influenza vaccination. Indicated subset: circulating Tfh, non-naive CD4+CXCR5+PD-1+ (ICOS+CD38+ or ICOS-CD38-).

The CDR3 nucleotides are TGTGCCAGCAGCCACCCGCGCGGGAAACAGGGGGCTAGCTCCTACAATGAGCAGTTCTTC. Protein product: CASSHPRGKQGASSYNEQFF. This chain uses TRBV9 with TRBJ2-1; 9 bases match TRBD1. The CDR3 runs 20 residues. V dropped 4 bases and J dropped 0; count of bases not matched to a gene: 17. Germline CDR1 SGDLS, CDR2 YYNGEE.